One sample yielded the 20 T cell receptor beta chains listed below, sequenced in a study of blood T cells in healthy people across ages. A J-beta primer mix and a sample-barcoded 5' primer were used in a second PCR of roughly 6 to 12 cycles. MiXCR was run by TCRdb on the 5' RACE reads, yielding one entry per CDR3 protein. The sample lists fewer than 800,000 distinct CDR3 sequences; 45% to 50% were seen once. The sample was blood. Receptors were obtained from a woman aged 55-75 years in good health.

The CDR3 sequence is CASSPTGTLKAYEQYF. The CDR3 region has the DNA TGTGCCAGCAGCCCCACCGGGACACTAAAAGCCTACGAGCAGTACTTC. The chain has TRBV6-5 and TRBJ2-7; possibly TRBD1 for D (6 bases). CDR1 MNHEY and CDR2 SVGAGI come from the germline V gene. Trimming left V 6 bases short and J 2 bases short, with 20 bases between. The CDR3 covers 16 residues.

J is TRBJ1-1 and V is TRBV15; TRBD1 is a possible D gene (6 bases). This CDR3 comprises 13 residues. The germline V gene has CDR1 LNHNV and CDR2 YYDKDF (reference sequence). V lost 3 bases and J lost 1, with 6 bases in between. CDR3: CATSRDRNTEAFF. CDR3 coding DNA: TGTGCCACCAGCAGGGACAGGAACACTGAAGCTTTCTTT.

The V call is TRBV5-1, the J call TRBJ2-3; 11 nucleotides match TRBD2. J was trimmed by 2 bases and V by 3 bases; bases with no gene match: 8. Germline lookup yields CDR1 SGHRS and CDR2 YFSETQ. This CDR3 is built from 17 residues. This CDR3 is CASSSRGLAVYTDTQYF. As DNA, the CDR3 is TGCGCCAGCAGCTCACGGGGACTAGCGGTTTACACAGATACGCAGTATTTT.

The J gene is TRBJ1-2, the V gene TRBV9, with TRBD1 matching 8 bases. Germline values: CDR1 SGDLS, CDR2 YYNGEE. The CDR3 totals 17 residues. The J segment lost 4 bases and the V segment lost 3 bases, leaving 14 bases of the junction unmatched. This CDR3 is CASSATVDRAQPYGYTF. The CDR3 DNA reads as TGTGCCAGCAGCGCCACCGTGGACAGGGCTCAACCCTATGGCTACACCTTC.

A word on this clonotype: Germline and junction disagree at one end, which may indicate a read error. J is TRBJ2-1 and V is TRBV27; the D gene could be TRBD1 or TRBD2 (5 bases each). Germline CDR1 and CDR2: MNHEY and SMNVEV (reference sequence). The CDR3 extends over 13 amino acids. The CDR3 DNA reads as TGTGCCAGCGTACCTGACAGTAACAATGAGCGGTACTTC. Amino acids: CASVPDSNNERYF.

The V call is TRBV10-3, the J call TRBJ2-5; 7 nucleotides agree with TRBD1. The germline CDR1 and CDR2 sequences are ENHRY and SYGVKD. With V trimmed by 2 bases and J by 2 bases, 5 bases remained unmatched. The CDR3 totals 15 residues. CDR3 nucleotide sequence: TGTGCCATCAGTGAGACAGGGGTTGGGCAAGAGACCCAGTACTTC. It specifies CAISETGVGQETQYF.

The chain carries TRBV7-9 and TRBJ2-3, with unresolved D. V lost 3 bases to trimming and J lost 4 bases, with 11 bases between them. The germline V gene encodes CDR1 SEHNR and CDR2 FQNEAQ (reference sequence). The CDR3 is 14 amino acids. The CDR3 loop is CASSFRRSPDTQYF. The CDR3 DNA follows: TGTGCCAGCAGCTTTCGTAGGAGCCCAGATACGCAGTATTTT.

A few counts support this clonotype. This chain links TRBV12-3 or TRBV12-4 with TRBJ1-4; D is unresolved. Trimming pared 3 bases from V and 3 bases from J, leaving 11 bases between. The CDR3 is 15 amino acids. The DNA of the CDR3 is TGTGCCAGCAGTTTCCACCGGGGTCCTAATGAAAAACTGTTTTTT. Translating it yields CASSFHRGPNEKLFF.

There are a few counts of this clonotype. The V gene is TRBV4-1, the J gene TRBJ2-5, with TRBD2 matching 8 bases. Trimming took 6 bases from V and 4 from J; bases not matched to a gene: 7. Per germline, CDR1 MGHRA and CDR2 YSYEKL. The CDR3 is made up of 14 amino acids. CDR3 nucleotides: TGCGCCAGCAGACCCAGCGGGAGTAGAGAGACCCAGTACTTC. Protein sequence: CASRPSGSRETQYF.

The chain uses TRBV30 and TRBJ1-4; weak D call: TRBD1 (6 bases). The CDR3 runs 15 residues. Germline lookup yields CDR1 GTSNPN and CDR2 SVGIG (reference sequence). V lost 4 bases to trimming and J lost 5 bases, with 17 bases between them. Here the CDR3 reads CAWNFLYRDNEKLFF. The DNA for the CDR3 is TGTGCCTGGAACTTTCTCTACAGGGACAATGAAAAACTGTTTTTT.

The V call is TRBV2, the J call TRBJ1-2, with D possibly matching TRBD1 (6 bases). V lost 3 bases and J 6 bases, leaving 11 bases between the germline ends. CDR1 is SNHLY and CDR2 is FYNNEI in the germline V gene. The CDR3 contains 13 residues. CDR3: CASSELQGDGYTF. The CDR3 DNA sequence: TGTGCCAGCAGTGAGTTACAGGGTGATGGCTACACCTTC.

The chain employs TRBV9 and TRBJ2-3; D not resolved. Between the trimmed V and J ends, which lost 4 bases and 1 base, there was a span of 16 bases. This CDR3 spans 16 amino acids. Germline CDR1 is SGDLS and CDR2 is YYNGEE. The CDR3 loop is CASSPPGHLGTDTQYF. The CDR3 nucleotides are TGTGCCAGCAGCCCGCCCGGGCACCTTGGCACAGATACGCAGTATTTT.

The gene calls are TRBV7-3 and TRBJ2-3, with D possibly TRBD2 on 6 matching bases. This CDR3 has 14 residues. V shed 0 bases and J shed 6 bases, with 10 bases lying between them. The germline V gene encodes CDR1 SGHTA and CDR2 FQGTGA. For the CDR3, the DNA is TGTGCCAGCAGCTTAACCGGGAGTGGGGATACGCAGTATTTT. This codes for CASSLTGSGDTQYF.

This rearrangement joins TRBV10-3 to TRBJ2-7; 7 nucleotides align to TRBD1. V lost 4 bases and J lost 4; bases outside the gene matches: 10. CDR1 ENHRY and CDR2 SYGVKD come from the germline V gene. This CDR3 is 15 amino acids long. The CDR3 coding sequence is TGTGCCATCAGTGCCCTGACAGGGTCGTTGTACGAGCAGTACTTC. Amino acid sequence: CAISALTGSLYEQYF.

As concerns this clonotype: Mismatch with germline at one junction end may stem from a read error. The chain carries TRBV12-3 or TRBV12-4 and TRBJ2-2; D may correspond to TRBD1 or TRBD2 (5 bases each). CDR3 length: 15 residues. This CDR3 is CASTYGEGRTEELFF. CDR3 sequence (DNA): TGTGCCAGCACCTATGGAGAGGGGCGAACCGAGGAGCTGTTTTTT.

This chain uses TRBV20-1 with TRBJ1-2; TRBD1 matches at 7 bases. Per the germline V gene, CDR1 is DFQATT and CDR2 is SNEGSKA (reference sequence). With V trimmed by 4 bases and J by 0 bases, 8 bases remained unmatched. This CDR3 region has 15 residues. The CDR3 protein is CSANSEGAANYGYTF. The CDR3 DNA sequence: TGCAGTGCTAATAGCGAGGGGGCAGCTAACTATGGCTACACCTTC.

This clonotype came up a few times. The chain couples TRBV5-1 to TRBJ2-7, with TRBD2 matching over 11 bases. Per germline, CDR1 SGHRS and CDR2 YFSETQ. J was trimmed by 5 bases and V by 3 bases; bases with no gene match: 7. The CDR3 covers 15 residues. The CDR3 region has the DNA TGCGCCAGCAGCTCGAGGCCGGGACTAGCGGACGAGCAGTACTTC. Protein product: CASSSRPGLADEQYF. The entire variable domain, with the rest obtained from reference TRBV5-1 and TRBJ2-7, is as follows: KAGVTQTPRYLIKTRGQQVTLSCSPISGHRSVSWYQQTPGQGLQFLFEYFSETQRNKGNFPGRFSGRQFSNSRSEMNVSTLELGDSALYLCASSSRPGLADEQYFGPGTRLTVT.

The chain links TRBV12-3 or TRBV12-4 to TRBJ2-1, with 7 bases fitting TRBD1. The CDR3 extends over 14 amino acids. V shed 7 bases, J shed 5 bases, and the junction held 8 bases outside the gene matches. CDR3 in DNA: TGTGCCAGCACCCTGGACAGGACAAACAATGAGCAGTTCTTC. The encoded protein is CASTLDRTNNEQFF.

The table lists this clonotype with a few counts. The gene calls are TRBV6-2 or TRBV6-3 and TRBJ1-5; the match to TRBD1 covers 8 bases. V was pared by 5 bases and J by 8 bases, with 8 bases of the junction left unmatched. Per germline, CDR1 MNHEY and CDR2 SVGEGT. The CDR3 has 14 residues. CDR3 nucleotides: TGTGCCAGCAGTGACGGGACAGGTTATGAGCCCCAGCATTTT. Its protein product is CASSDGTGYEPQHF.

The CDR3 coding sequence is TGCGCCAGCAGCTTGGGACCACAATCTAGCACAGATACGCAGTATTTT. Amino acid sequence: CASSLGPQSSTDTQYF. The chain combines TRBV5-1 with TRBJ2-3, with unresolved D. Deletions cut 0 bases from V and 0 bases from J, with 11 bases between. CDR3 length: 16 amino acids. Per the germline V gene, CDR1 is SGHRS and CDR2 is YFSETQ. The full variable domain, completed using reference TRBV5-1 and TRBJ2-3, is KAGVTQTPRYLIKTRGQQVTLSCSPISGHRSVSWYQQTPGQGLQFLFEYFSETQRNKGNFPGRFSGRQFSNSRSEMNVSTLELGDSALYLCASSLGPQSSTDTQYFGPGTRLTVL.